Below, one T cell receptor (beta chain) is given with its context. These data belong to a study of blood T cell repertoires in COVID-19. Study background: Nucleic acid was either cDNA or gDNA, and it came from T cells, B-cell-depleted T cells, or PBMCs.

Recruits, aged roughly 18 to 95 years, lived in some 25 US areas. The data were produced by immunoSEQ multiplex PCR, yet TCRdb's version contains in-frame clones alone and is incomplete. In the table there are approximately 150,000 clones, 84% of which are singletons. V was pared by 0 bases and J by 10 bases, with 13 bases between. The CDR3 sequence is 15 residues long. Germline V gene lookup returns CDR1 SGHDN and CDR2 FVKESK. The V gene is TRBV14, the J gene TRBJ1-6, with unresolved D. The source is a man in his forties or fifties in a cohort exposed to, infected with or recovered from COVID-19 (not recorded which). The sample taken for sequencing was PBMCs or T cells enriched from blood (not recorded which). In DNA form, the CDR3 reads TGTGCCAGCAGCCAAGATCTGAGTGGTAGATCACCCCTCCACTTT. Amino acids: CASSQDLSGRSPLHF.